The subject of this entry is one T cell receptor beta chain. The antigen remains unidentified. Germline CDR1 is SQVTM and CDR2 is ANQGSEA. Deletions cut 6 bases from V and 6 bases from J, with 18 bases between. CDR3 length equals 13 residues. This sample is part of a study of cytomegalovirus exposure and HLA in healthy donors. Overall study findings and caveats: Previously analyzed data showed that most TCR beta V segments were productive at a frequency of about 87% or about 30%.

The PCR used 60 Vbeta and 13 Jbeta primers. TCRdb keeps only in-frame clones here, not all; method: immunoSEQ multiplex PCR. The sample includes more than 130,000 clones, 80% of them seen just once. This chain connects TRBV29-1 to TRBJ2-7; a possible D gene is TRBD2 (6 bases). This receptor was obtained from a man in his forties in good health and CMV-seropositive. The sample was PBMCs. The CDR3 region has the DNA TGCAGCGTGGGGGGACTGAACCTGCCCGAGCAGTACTTC. Translation gives CSVGGLNLPEQYF.